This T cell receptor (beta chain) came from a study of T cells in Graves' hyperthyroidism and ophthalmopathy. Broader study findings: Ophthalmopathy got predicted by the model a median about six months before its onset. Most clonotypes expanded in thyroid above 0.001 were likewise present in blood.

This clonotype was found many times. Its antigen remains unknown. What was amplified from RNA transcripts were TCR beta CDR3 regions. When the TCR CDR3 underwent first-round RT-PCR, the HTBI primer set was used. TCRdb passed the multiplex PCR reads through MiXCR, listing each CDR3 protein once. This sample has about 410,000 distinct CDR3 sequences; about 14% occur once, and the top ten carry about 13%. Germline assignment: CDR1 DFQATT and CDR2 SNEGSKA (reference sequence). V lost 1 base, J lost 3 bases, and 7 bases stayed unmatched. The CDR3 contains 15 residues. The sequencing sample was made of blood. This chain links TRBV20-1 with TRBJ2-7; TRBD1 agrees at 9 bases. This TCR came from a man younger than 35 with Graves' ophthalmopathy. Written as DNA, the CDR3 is TGCAGTGCTAGAGTCCGGGACAGGGAGGGCTACGAGCAGTACTTC. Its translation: CSARVRDREGYEQYF.